Each of the 10 T cell receptor beta chains below was sequenced from the same sample in a study of shared clonotypes between healthy human individuals. Sequencing was performed with immunoSEQ multiplex PCR; in TCRdb, only in-frame clones are kept and a portion is missing. The sample comprises 490,000 or so clones, around 80% of which are singletons, and less than 15% rests with the top ten. Input material: PBMCs. These receptors all come from a woman aged 40 to 49 in good health. Some clones in this sample may be carry-over from other donors' samples.

This chain joins TRBV19 and TRBJ1-1; tentatively, D is TRBD1 (5 bases). The CDR3 spans 14 residues. Per germline, CDR1 LNHDA and CDR2 SQIVND (reference sequence). V was pared by 3 bases and J by 6 bases, with 14 bases between. The CDR3 protein is CASSIPGVGPEAFF. In DNA form, the CDR3 reads TGTGCCAGTAGTATTCCGGGGGTGGGTCCTGAAGCTTTCTTT.

V gene TRBV7-2 combines with J gene TRBJ1-5; possible D gene TRBD1, 5 bases. The CDR3 has 15 residues. In germline, CDR1 is SGHTA, CDR2 FQGNSA. Trimming left V 6 bases short and J 4 bases short, with 16 bases between. The chain's CDR3 is CASSRDSWGNQPQHF. The CDR3 DNA reads as TGTGCCAGCAGTCGGGACTCATGGGGGAATCAGCCCCAGCATTTT.

The chain employs TRBV11-3 and TRBJ2-1; D possibly corresponds to TRBD2 (6 bases). Per germline, CDR1 SGHNT and CDR2 YENEEA. The CDR3 runs to 12 residues. V lost 1 base and J 9 bases, leaving 7 bases between the germline ends. The CDR3 bases are TGTGCCAGCAGCTTAGTGGGAGGTGAGCAGTTCTTC. The encoded protein is CASSLVGGEQFF.

The rearrangement links TRBV20-1 to TRBJ2-7; D unclear. V was clipped by 6 bases and J by 4 bases, with 10 bases between them. The CDR3 consists of 11 residues. The germline V gene encodes CDR1 DFQATT and CDR2 SNEGSKA (reference sequence). CDR3 DNA: TGCAGTGCCACGACACAATACGAGCAGTACTTC. It encodes CSATTQYEQYF.

The CDR3 loop is CASRLAGRQETQYF. CDR3 DNA: TGTGCCAGCCGACTAGCGGGACGTCAGGAGACCCAGTACTTC. This chain uses TRBV27 with TRBJ2-5; 11 positions match TRBD2. With V trimmed by 8 bases and J by 5 bases, 7 bases remained unmatched. This CDR3 contains 14 residues. Germline V gene data show CDR1 as MNHEY and CDR2 as SMNVEV (reference sequence).

The chain couples TRBV7-6 to TRBJ2-5; TRBD2 matches at 9 bases. With 5 bases clipped from V and 2 bases from J, the junction kept 9 bases outside the gene matches. The CDR3 totals 16 residues. CDR1 SGHVS and CDR2 FNYEAQ come from the germline V gene. The CDR3: CASSLGASGTQETQYF. The CDR3 coding sequence is TGTGCCAGCAGCCTTGGGGCTAGCGGGACTCAAGAGACCCAGTACTTC. The full variable domain, in which reference TRBV7-6 and TRBJ2-5 provide the parts outside the CDR3, is GAGVSQSPRYKVTKRGQDVALRCDPISGHVSLYWYRQALGQGPEFLTYFNYEAQQDKSGLPNDRFSAERPEGSISTLTIQRTEQRDSAMYRCASSLGASGTQETQYFGPGTRLLVL.

The chain links TRBV10-3 to TRBJ2-5, with 9 nucleotides matching TRBD1. The J call may be mistaken, given a closer DNA end match to TRBJ2-7. The CDR3 has 12 amino acids. Germline-derived CDR1 and CDR2 are ENHRY and SYGVKD. CDR3 nucleotides: TGTGCCATCAGTGGGACAGGGGCCGAGCAGTACTTC. Translating gives CAISGTGAEQYF.

This clone was counted only a few times. The chain joins TRBV5-8 to TRBJ1-5; D gene uncertain. The CDR3 length is 14 residues. CDR1 and CDR2 from the germline V gene are SGHTS and YDEGEE. Trimming took 2 bases from V and 6 from J, leaving 12 bases between them. The CDR3 is CASSFMGFGQPQHF. Here the CDR3 DNA reads TGTGCCAGCAGCTTTATGGGGTTTGGTCAGCCCCAGCATTTT.

The chain uses TRBV29-1 and TRBJ2-7; 14 bases are shared with TRBD2. Germline CDR1 SQVTM, CDR2 ANQGSEA. The CDR3 contains 17 residues. V was pared by 7 bases and J by 5 bases, with 16 bases of the junction left unmatched. The chain's CDR3 is CSDALEGTSGRRHEQYF. DNA for the CDR3: TGCAGCGACGCTCTCGAGGGGACTAGCGGGAGAAGGCACGAGCAGTACTTC.

This chain uses TRBV7-2 with TRBJ2-5; TRBD2 matches at 11 bases. V shed 1 base, J shed 2 bases, and the junction held 3 bases outside the gene matches. The CDR3 runs to 16 residues. Germline CDR1 SGHTA, CDR2 FQGNSA. CDR3 protein: CASSLGLAGGQETQYF. The CDR3 DNA follows: TGTGCCAGCAGCTTAGGGCTAGCGGGAGGTCAAGAGACCCAGTACTTC.